This T cell receptor beta chain was captured in a study of T cell responses to AZD1222 COVID-19 vaccine. The repertoire was sequenced with immunoSEQ multiplex PCR; TCRdb's copy has only in-frame clones and lacks some. The sample lists around 130,000 clones, 94% occurring once. Study-level findings and limits: The number of AZD1222 recipients seropositive at baseline was only 6 or 7. Dominant at 160-218 and 743-854, vaccine-associated CD4 TCRs also spanned spike. Rises in breadth and depth of Spike-specific TCRs came after two AZD1222 doses.

For this clone: What it binds is not known.

CDR3 length: 16 amino acids. V gave up 2 bases and J gave up 2 bases, with 13 bases separating them. In germline, CDR1 is MNHEY, CDR2 SVGAGI. The sequencing here drew on peripheral blood, taken on day 0 of AZD1222 vaccination. This sequence was found in an adult in good health. The V call is TRBV6-5, the J call TRBJ1-3; D ambiguous. The CDR3 loop reads CASSYTSTDTGNTIYF. Here the CDR3 DNA reads TGTGCCAGCAGTTACACGTCTACTGACACTGGAAACACCATATATTTT.